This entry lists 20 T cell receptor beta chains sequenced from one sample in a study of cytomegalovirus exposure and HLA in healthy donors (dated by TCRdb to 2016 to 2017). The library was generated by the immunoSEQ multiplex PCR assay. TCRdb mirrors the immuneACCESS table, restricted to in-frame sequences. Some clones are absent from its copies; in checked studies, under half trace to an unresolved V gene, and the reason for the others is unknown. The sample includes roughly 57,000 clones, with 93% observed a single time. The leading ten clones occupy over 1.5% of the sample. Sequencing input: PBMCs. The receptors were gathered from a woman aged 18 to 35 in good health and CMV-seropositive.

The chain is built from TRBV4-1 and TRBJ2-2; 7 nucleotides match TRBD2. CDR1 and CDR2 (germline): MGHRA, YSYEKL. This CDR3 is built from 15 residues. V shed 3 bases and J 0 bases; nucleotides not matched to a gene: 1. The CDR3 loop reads CASSHRGANTGELFF. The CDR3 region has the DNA TGCGCCAGCAGCCATCGGGGGGCGAACACCGGGGAGCTGTTTTTT.

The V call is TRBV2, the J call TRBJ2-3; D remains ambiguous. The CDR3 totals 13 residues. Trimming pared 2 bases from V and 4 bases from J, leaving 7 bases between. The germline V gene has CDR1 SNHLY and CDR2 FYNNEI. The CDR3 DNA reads TGTGCCAGCAGTGAAACCCAGGCAGATACGCAGTATTTT. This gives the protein CASSETQADTQYF. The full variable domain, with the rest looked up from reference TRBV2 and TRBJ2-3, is EPEVTQTPSHQVTQMGQEVILRCVPISNHLYFYWYRQILGQKVEFLVSFYNNEISEKSEIFDDQFSVERPDGSNFTLKIRSTKLEDSAMYFCASSETQADTQYFGPGTRLTVL.

The CDR3 DNA is TGCAGCGTTTTCTATCCAGGGGAAGGCACTGAAGCTTTCTTT. The encoded protein is CSVFYPGEGTEAFF. The rearrangement joins TRBV29-1 to TRBJ1-1; perhaps TRBD1 as D (6 bases). The V gene's germline CDR1 is SQVTM and CDR2 ANQGSEA. This CDR3 spans 14 amino acids. The V gene lost 5 bases and the J gene lost 4 bases, with 17 bases spanning the gap.

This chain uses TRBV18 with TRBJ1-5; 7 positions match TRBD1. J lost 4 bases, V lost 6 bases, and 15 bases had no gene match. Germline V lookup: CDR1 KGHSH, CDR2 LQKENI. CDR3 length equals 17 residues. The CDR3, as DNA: TGTGCCAGCTCGCCCTCCGGGACGACAGGGCAAAATCAGCCCCAGCATTTT. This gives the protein CASSPSGTTGQNQPQHF.

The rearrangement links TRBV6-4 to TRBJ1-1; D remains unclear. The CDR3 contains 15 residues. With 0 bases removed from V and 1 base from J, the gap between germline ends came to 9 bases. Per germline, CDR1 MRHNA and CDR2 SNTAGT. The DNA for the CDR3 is TGTGCCAGCAGTGACTCCCCGACGGGGAACACTGAAGCTTTCTTT. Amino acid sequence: CASSDSPTGNTEAFF.

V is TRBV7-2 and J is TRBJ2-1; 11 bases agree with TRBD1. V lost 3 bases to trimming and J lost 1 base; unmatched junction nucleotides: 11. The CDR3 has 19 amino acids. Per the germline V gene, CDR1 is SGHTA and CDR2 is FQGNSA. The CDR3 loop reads CASSFGTGGYTSSYNEQFF. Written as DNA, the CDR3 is TGTGCCAGCAGCTTCGGGACAGGGGGATACACCTCGTCCTACAATGAGCAGTTCTTC.

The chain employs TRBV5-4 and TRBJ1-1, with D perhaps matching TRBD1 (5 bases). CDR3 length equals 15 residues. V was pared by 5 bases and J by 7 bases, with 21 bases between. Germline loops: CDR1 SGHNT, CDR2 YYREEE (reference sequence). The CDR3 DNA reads TGTGCCAGCAGTCAAAAGCAGGGTTACCGGAATGAAGCTTTCTTT. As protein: CASSQKQGYRNEAFF. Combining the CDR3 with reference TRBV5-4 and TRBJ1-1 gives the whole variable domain ETGVTQSPTHLIKTRGQQVTLRCSSQSGHNTVSWYQQALGQGPQFIFQYYREEENGRGNFPPRFSGLQFPNYSSELNVNALELDDSALYLCASSQKQGYRNEAFFGQGTRLTVV.

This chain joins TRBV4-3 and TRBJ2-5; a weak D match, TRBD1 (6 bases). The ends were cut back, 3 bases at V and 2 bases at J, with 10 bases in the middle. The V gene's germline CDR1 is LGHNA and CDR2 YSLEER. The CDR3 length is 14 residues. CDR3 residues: CASSQHRAQETQYF. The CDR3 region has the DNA TGCGCCAGCAGCCAGCACAGGGCTCAAGAGACCCAGTACTTC.

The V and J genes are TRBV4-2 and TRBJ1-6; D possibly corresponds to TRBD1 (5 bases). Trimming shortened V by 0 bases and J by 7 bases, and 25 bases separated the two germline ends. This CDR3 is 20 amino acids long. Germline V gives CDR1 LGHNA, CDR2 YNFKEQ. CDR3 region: CASSQEGWGRYPLGNSPLHF. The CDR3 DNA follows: TGTGCCAGCAGCCAAGAGGGGTGGGGCAGGTATCCTTTGGGCAATTCACCCCTCCACTTT.

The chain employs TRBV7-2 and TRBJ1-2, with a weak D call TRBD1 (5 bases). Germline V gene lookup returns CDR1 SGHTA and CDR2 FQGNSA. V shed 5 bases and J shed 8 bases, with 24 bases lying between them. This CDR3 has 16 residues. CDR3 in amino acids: CASSPHPSGGVSGYTF. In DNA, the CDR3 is TGTGCCAGCAGCCCACACCCCTCGGGAGGGGTAAGCGGCTACACCTTC.

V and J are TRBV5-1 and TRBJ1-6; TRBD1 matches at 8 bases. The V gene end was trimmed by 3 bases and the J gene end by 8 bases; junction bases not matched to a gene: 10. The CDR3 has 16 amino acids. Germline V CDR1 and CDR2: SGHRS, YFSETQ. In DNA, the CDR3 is TGCGCCAGCAGCTCGATTACAGGGACAGGCGATTCACCCCTCCACTTT. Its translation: CASSSITGTGDSPLHF.

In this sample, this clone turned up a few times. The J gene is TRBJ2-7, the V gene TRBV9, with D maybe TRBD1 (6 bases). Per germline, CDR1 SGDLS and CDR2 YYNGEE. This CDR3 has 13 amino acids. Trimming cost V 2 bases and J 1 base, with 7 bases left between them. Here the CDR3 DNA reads TGTGCCAGCAGCGTGGGGGCGTCCTACGAGCAGTACTTC. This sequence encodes CASSVGASYEQYF.

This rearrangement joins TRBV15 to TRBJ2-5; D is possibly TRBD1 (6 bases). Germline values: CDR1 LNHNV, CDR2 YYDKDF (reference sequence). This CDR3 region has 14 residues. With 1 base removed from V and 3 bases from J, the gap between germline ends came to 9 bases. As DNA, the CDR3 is TGTGCCACCAGCAGAGTGAACAGGGAAGAGACCCAGTACTTC. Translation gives CATSRVNREETQYF.

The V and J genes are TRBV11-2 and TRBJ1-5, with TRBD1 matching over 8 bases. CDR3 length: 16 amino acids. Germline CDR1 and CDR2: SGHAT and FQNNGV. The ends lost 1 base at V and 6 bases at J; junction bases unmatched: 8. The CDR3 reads CASSLGDRGTGQPQHF. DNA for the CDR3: TGTGCCAGCAGCTTAGGTGACAGGGGTACAGGTCAGCCCCAGCATTTT.

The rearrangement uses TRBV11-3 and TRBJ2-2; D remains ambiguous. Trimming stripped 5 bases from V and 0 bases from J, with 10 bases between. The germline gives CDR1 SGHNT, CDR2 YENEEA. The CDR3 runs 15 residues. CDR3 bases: TGTGCCAGCAGCCCTACAAGCGCGAACACCGGGGAGCTGTTTTTT. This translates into CASSPTSANTGELFF.

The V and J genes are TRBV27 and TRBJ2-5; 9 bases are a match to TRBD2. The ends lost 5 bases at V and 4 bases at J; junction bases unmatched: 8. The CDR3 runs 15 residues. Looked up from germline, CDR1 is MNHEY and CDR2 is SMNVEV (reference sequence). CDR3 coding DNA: TGTGCCAGCAGTATGCGCGGGGGGGCCTCAGAGACCCAGTACTTC. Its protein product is CASSMRGGASETQYF.

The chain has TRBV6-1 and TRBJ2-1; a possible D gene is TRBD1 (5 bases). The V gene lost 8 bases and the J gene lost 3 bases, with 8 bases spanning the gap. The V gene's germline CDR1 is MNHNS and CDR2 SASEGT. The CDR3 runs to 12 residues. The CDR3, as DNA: TGTGCCAGCGGGGCACACTACAATGAGCAGTTCTTC. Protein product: CASGAHYNEQFF.

The DNA of the CDR3 is TGTGCCAGCAGCCTAGACAGCTCCAATCAGCCCCAGCATTTT. It codes for CASSLDSSNQPQHF. The V call is TRBV7-9, the J call TRBJ1-5, with D perhaps TRBD1 (5 bases). The CDR3 totals 14 residues. Germline V lookup: CDR1 SEHNR, CDR2 FQNEAQ (reference sequence). The germline V and J ends were trimmed by 5 bases and 3 bases, with 11 bases remaining between them.

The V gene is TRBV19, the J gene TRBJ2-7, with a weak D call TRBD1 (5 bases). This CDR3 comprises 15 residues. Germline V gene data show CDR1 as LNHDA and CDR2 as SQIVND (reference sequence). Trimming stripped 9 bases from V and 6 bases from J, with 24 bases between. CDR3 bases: TGTGCCAGCGCCCCCTTCGACAGAAAGGTTAGCGAGCAGTACTTC. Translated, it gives CASAPFDRKVSEQYF.

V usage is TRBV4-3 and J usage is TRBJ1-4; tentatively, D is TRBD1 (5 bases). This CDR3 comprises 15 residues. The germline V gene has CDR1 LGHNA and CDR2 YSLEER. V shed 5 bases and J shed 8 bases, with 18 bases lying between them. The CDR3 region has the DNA TGCGCCAGCAGCTCATCAGGGTTACTGAAGGAAAAACTGTTTTTT. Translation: CASSSSGLLKEKLFF.